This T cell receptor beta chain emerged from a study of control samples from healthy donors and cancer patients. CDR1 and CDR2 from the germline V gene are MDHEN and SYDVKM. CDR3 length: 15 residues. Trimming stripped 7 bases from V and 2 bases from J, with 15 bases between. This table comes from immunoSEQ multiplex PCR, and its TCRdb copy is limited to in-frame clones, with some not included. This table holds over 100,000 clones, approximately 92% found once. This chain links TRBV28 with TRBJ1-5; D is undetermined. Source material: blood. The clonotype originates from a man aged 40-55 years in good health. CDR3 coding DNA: TGTGCCAGCATCTCTTTTGGTAGGGGCAATCAGCCCCAGCATTTT. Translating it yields CASISFGRGNQPQHF.